Only a few counts were recorded for the clone carrying this T cell receptor beta chain. Its target is unknown. Per germline, CDR1 GTSNPN and CDR2 SVGIG (reference sequence). V lost 0 bases to trimming and J lost 0 bases, with 8 bases between them. The CDR3 is made up of 15 amino acids. The data belong to a study of beta chain features in type 1 diabetes. Study-level background: What patients shared with healthy donors was a similar profile of age, gender and cell yields. General study findings and limits: Among patients with Type 1 diabetes, TCRB CDR3s were moderately but significantly shorter in every one of the four CD4+ subsets. Insertion counts at VDJ junctions were lower in type 1 diabetes patients, who also showed more deletions there. It was possible that PCR favored shorter templates, equally so in patients and controls. For patients, the naive, central memory and Treg TCRB repertoires appeared more alike than for healthy donors.

cDNA synthesis used the whole RNA isolate, giving expressed TCRB sequences. Profiling relied on immunoSEQ multiplex PCR, and the TCRdb table lists in-frame clones only, not all of them. The sample lists 550,000 to 850,000 clones, roughly 13% seen once, with about 0.02% in the top ten. The sequenced sample was naive CD4+ T cells from blood. The chain combines TRBV30 with TRBJ2-2; D not resolved. The sequence was collected from a man aged 18 to 30 with type 1 diabetes. CDR3 region: CAWSVGAPNTGELFF. The CDR3, as DNA: TGTGCCTGGAGTGTAGGAGCCCCGAACACCGGGGAGCTGTTTTTT.